What follows describes a single T cell receptor beta chain. V was cut by 3 bases and J by 1 base, with 12 bases left in between. The CDR3 totals 15 residues. CDR1 is MDHEN and CDR2 is SYDVKM in the germline V gene. This sample is drawn from a study of shared clonotypes between healthy human individuals. Study in general: Two female and three male donors aged 18 to 49 were enrolled.

Sequenced by immunoSEQ multiplex PCR; TCRdb stores in-frame clones only, minus some. Found here are over 700,000 clones, about two thirds of them singletons; the top ten hold approximately 2%. The specimen sequenced was memory CD4+ T cells sorted from blood. Stated subset: CD45RA-negative fraction. The clonotype was recovered from a young woman in good health. The chain links TRBV28 to TRBJ2-5, with D possibly matching TRBD1 (5 bases). The CDR3 sequence: CASSLAVGAQETQYF. CDR3 nucleotides: TGTGCCAGCAGTTTGGCCGTAGGGGCCCAAGAGACCCAGTACTTC.